This TCR beta chain emerged from a study of HIV-infected patients and healthy controls. V was pared by 5 bases and J by 4 bases, with 8 bases of the junction left unmatched. CDR3 size: 15 residues. Looked up from germline, CDR1 is SGHTA and CDR2 is FQGNSA. This clonotype was recorded many times. TCRdb used MiXCR to reprocess the 5' RACE reads, holding one entry per CDR3 protein. The sample records some 67,000 distinct CDR3 sequences, approximately 16% being singletons. This rearrangement joins TRBV7-2 to TRBJ1-5; TRBD1 matches 7 bases. This sequence was found in a human donor in good health. Sequencing was performed on CD4+ T cells from blood. The CDR3 nucleotides read TGTGCCAGCAGCGAAGGGGACAGTAGTAATCAGCCCCAGCATTTT. As protein: CASSEGDSSNQPQHF. The full variable domain, completed using reference TRBV7-2 and TRBJ1-5, is GAGVSQSPSNKVTEKGKDVELRCDPISGHTALYWYRQSLGQGLEFLIYFQGNSAPDKSGLPSDRFSAERTGGSVSTLTIQRTQQEDSAVYLCASSEGDSSNQPQHFGDGTRLSIL.